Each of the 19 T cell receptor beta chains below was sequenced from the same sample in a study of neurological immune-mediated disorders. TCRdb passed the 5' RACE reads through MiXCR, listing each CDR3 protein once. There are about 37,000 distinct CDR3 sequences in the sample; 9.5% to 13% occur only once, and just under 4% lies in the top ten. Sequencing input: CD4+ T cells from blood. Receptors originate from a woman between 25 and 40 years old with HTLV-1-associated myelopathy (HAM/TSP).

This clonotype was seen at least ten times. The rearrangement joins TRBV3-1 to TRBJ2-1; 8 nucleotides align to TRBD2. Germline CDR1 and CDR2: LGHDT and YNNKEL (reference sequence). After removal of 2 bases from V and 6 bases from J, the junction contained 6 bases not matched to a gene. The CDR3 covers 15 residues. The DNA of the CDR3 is TGTGCCAGCAGCCAACCAGCGGGGGTGGGCAATGAGCAGTTCTTC. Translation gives CASSQPAGVGNEQFF.

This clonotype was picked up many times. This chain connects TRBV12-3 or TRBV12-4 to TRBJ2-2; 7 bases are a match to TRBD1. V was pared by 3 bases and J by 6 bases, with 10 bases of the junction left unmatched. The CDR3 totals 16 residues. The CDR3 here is CASSFVGGRGSGELFF. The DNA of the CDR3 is TGTGCCAGCAGTTTCGTAGGGGGCCGGGGATCCGGGGAGCTGTTTTTT.

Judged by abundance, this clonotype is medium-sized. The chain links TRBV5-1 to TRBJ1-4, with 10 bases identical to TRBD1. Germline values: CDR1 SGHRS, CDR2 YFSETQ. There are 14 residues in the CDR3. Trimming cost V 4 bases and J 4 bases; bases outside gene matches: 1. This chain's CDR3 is CASSRDRGNEKLFF. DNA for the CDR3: TGCGCCAGCAGCCGGGACAGGGGTAATGAAAAACTGTTTTTT.

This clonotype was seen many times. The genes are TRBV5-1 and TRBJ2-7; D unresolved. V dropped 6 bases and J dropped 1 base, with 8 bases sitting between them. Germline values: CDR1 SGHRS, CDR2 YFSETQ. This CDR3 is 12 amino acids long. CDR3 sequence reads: CASIGDSYEQYF. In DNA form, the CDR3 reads TGCGCCAGCATAGGAGATTCCTACGAGCAGTACTTC.

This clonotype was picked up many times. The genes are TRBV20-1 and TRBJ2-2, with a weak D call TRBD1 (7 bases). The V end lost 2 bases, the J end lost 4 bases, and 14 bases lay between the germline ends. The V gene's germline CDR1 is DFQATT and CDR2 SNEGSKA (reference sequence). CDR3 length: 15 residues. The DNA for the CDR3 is TGCAGTGCTAGACTTGCAGGGGGGTCCACCGGGGAGCTGTTTTTT. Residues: CSARLAGGSTGELFF.

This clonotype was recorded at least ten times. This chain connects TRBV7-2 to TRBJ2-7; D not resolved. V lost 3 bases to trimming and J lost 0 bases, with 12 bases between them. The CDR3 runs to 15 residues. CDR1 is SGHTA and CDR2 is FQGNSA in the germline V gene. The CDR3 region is CASSLSDGSSYEQYF. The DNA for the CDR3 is TGTGCCAGCAGCTTGAGCGACGGAAGCTCCTACGAGCAGTACTTC.

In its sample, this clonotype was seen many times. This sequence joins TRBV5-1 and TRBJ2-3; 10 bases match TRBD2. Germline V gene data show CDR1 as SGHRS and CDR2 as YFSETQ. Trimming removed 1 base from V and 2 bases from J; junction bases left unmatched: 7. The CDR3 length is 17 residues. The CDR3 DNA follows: TGCGCCAGCAGCTTGAAGGCTAGCGGGGGTAACACAGATACGCAGTATTTT. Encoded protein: CASSLKASGGNTDTQYF.

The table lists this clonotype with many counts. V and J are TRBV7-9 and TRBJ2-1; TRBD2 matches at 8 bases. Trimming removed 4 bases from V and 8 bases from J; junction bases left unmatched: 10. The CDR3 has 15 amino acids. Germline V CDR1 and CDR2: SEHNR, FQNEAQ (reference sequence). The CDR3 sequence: CASSSGTSYLDEQFF. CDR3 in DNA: TGTGCCAGCAGCTCCGGGACTAGTTATCTCGATGAGCAGTTCTTC.

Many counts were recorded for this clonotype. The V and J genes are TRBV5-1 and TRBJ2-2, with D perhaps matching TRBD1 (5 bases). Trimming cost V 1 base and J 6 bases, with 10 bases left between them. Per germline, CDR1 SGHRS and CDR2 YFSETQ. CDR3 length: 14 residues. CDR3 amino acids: CASSLIRRAGELFF. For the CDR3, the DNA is TGCGCCAGCAGCTTGATCCGCAGGGCCGGGGAGCTGTTTTTT.

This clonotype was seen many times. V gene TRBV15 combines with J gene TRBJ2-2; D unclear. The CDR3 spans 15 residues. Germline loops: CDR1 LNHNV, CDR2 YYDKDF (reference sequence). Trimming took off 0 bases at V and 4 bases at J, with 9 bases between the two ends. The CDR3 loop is CATSRDPGITGELFF. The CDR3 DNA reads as TGTGCCACCAGCAGAGATCCGGGTATCACCGGGGAGCTGTTTTTT.

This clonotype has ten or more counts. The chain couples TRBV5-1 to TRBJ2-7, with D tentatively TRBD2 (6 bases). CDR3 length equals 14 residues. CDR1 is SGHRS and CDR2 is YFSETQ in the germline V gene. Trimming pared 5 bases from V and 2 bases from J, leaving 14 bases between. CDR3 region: CASSGGTRPYEQYF. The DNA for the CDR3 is TGCGCCAGCAGTGGTGGGACTCGACCCTACGAGCAGTACTTC.

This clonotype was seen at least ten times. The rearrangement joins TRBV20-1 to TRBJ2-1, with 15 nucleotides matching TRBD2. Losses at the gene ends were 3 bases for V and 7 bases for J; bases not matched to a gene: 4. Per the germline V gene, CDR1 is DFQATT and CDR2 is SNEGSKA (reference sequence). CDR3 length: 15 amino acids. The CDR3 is CSASGLAGGANEQFF. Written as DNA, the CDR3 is TGCAGTGCTAGTGGACTAGCGGGGGGGGCAAATGAGCAGTTCTTC.

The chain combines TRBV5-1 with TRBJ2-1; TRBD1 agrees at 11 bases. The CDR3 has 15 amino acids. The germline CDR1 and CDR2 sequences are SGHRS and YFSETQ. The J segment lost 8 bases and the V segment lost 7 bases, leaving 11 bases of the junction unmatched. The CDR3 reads CASGVGQGAMYEQFF. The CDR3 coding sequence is TGCGCCAGCGGCGTAGGACAGGGGGCGATGTATGAGCAGTTCTTC.

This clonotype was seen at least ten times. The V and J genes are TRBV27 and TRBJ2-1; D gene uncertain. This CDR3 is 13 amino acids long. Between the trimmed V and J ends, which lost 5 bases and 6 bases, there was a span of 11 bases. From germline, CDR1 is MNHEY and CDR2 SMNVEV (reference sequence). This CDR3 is CASSLDVGNEQFF. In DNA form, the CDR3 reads TGTGCCAGCAGTCTAGACGTGGGCAATGAGCAGTTCTTC.

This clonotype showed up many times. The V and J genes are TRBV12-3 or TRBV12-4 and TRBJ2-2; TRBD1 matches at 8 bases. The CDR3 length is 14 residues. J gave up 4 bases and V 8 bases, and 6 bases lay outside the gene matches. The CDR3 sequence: CASRGQGVTGELFF. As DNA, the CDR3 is TGTGCCAGCCGAGGACAGGGAGTCACCGGGGAGCTGTTTTTT.

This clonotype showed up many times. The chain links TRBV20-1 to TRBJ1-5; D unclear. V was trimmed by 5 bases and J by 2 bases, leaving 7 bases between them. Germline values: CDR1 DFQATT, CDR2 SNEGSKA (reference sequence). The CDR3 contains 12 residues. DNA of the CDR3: TGCAGTGCTGTCAGTGGCAATCAGCCCCAGCATTTT. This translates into CSAVSGNQPQHF.

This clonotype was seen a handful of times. The CDR3 loop reads CATSDGDRAQFF. CDR3 DNA sequence: TGTGCCACCAGTGATGGAGACAGGGCGCAGTTCTTC. V and J are TRBV24-1 and TRBJ2-1; 7 bases match TRBD1. With V trimmed by 3 bases and J by 12 bases, 4 bases remained unmatched. CDR1 KGHDR and CDR2 SFDVKD come from the germline V gene. The CDR3 sequence is 12 residues long.

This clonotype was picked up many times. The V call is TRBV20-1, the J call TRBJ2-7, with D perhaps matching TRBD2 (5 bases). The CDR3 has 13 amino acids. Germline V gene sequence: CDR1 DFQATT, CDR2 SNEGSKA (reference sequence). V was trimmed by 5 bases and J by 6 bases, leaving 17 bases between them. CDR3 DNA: TGCAGTGCTGGGAGATCAGCCTTGGCCGAGCAGTACTTC. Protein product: CSAGRSALAEQYF.

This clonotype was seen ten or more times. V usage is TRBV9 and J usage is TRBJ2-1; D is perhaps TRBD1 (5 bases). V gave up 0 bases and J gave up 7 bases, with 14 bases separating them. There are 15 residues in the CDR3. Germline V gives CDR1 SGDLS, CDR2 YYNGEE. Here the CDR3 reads CASSVDQGRANEQFF. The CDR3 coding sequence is TGTGCCAGCAGCGTAGATCAGGGAAGAGCGAATGAGCAGTTCTTC.